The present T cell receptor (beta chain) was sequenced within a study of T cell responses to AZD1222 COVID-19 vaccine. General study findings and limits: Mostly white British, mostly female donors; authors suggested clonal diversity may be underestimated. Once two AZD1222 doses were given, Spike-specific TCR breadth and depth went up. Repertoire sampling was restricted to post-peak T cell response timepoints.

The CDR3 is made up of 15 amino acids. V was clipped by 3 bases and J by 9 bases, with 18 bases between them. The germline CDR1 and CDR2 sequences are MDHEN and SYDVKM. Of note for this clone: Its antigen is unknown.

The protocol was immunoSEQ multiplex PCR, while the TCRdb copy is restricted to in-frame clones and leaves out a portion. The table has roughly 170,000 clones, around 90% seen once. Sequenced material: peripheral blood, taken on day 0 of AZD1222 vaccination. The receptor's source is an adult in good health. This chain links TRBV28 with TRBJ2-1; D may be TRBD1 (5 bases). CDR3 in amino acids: CASSFQSTATSEQFF. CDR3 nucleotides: TGTGCCAGCAGTTTCCAATCGACAGCTACAAGTGAGCAGTTCTTC.